This T cell receptor (beta chain) is from a study of cytomegalovirus exposure and HLA in healthy donors. Study-wide results and caveats: In a later analysis, at a false discovery rate of 0.05, roughly 18,000 TCR beta sequences were associated with HLA alleles. A reported reduction in N-insertions relative to the 666-donor mean was seen in an Asian-associated ancestry cluster in a later analysis. Some TCR beta chains (roughly 160 of them) were listed as cytomegalovirus-associated. In an earlier analysis, productive rearrangement rates for most beta V segments clustered near 87% or 30%.

Primers: 60 Vbeta forward and 13 Jbeta reverse. The protocol was immunoSEQ multiplex PCR, while the TCRdb copy is restricted to in-frame clones and leaves out a portion. The data show 150,000 to 200,000 clones, about 80% seen once. Trimming took 9 bases from V and 0 from J; bases not matched to a gene: 3. Per germline, CDR1 SGHTA and CDR2 FQGTGA. The CDR3 consists of 14 residues. A word on this clone: Its target is unknown.

The sequence derives from a woman aged 35 to 49 in good health and CMV-seronegative. Material: PBMCs. This chain joins TRBV7-3 and TRBJ2-2; 8 positions match TRBD1. The chain's CDR3 is CASRTGSNTGELFF. DNA of the CDR3: TGTGCCAGTAGGACAGGGTCGAACACCGGGGAGCTGTTTTTT.